The 19 T cell receptor beta chains given below trace back to one sample, sequenced in a study of T cells in tuberculosis. Generated by immunoSEQ multiplex PCR, the TCRdb table keeps only in-frame clones and is missing some. The profile covers roughly 35,000 clones, with 90% to 95% appearing a single time and around 10% taken by the ten largest. Source material: PBMCs. The receptors come from a donor between 10 and 29 years old with latent tuberculosis or without tuberculosis infection. Some clones in this sample may be carry-over from other donors' samples.

The V and J genes are TRBV7-9 and TRBJ1-6, with TRBD1 as a possible D gene (6 bases). Trimming cost V 5 bases and J 8 bases, with 13 bases left between them. CDR3 size: 14 residues. Germline CDR1 SEHNR, CDR2 FQNEAQ (reference sequence). The CDR3 bases are TGTGCCAGCAGCCATTACAGGGATGATTCACCCCTCCACTTT. This sequence encodes CASSHYRDDSPLHF.

The rearrangement uses TRBV11-2 and TRBJ2-5; D ambiguous. CDR1 and CDR2 from the germline V gene are SGHAT and FQNNGV. V was trimmed by 2 bases and J by 6 bases, leaving 4 bases between them. The CDR3 loop spans 11 amino acids. As DNA, the CDR3 is TGTGCCAGCAGCTTAATAAAGACCCAGTACTTC. Its protein product is CASSLIKTQYF.

CDR3 nucleotide sequence: TGTGCCAGCAGTGGGCGACAGAGTAACACTGAAGCTTTCTTT. This translates into CASSGRQSNTEAFF. The chain employs TRBV6-5 and TRBJ1-1, with D possibly being TRBD1 (5 bases). The CDR3 length is 14 residues. Germline CDR1 is MNHEY and CDR2 is SVGAGI. The V and J ends lost 5 bases and 2 bases respectively, with 12 bases between them.

The chain uses TRBV4-1 and TRBJ2-1; D is possibly TRBD1 (6 bases). The ends were cut back, 1 base at V and 8 bases at J, with 18 bases in the middle. This CDR3 comprises 16 residues. From germline, CDR1 is MGHRA and CDR2 YSYEKL. The CDR3 loop is CASSQVAQGLGDEQFF. The CDR3 DNA is TGCGCCAGCAGCCAAGTCGCACAGGGTTTGGGAGATGAGCAGTTCTTC.

The chain links TRBV7-2 to TRBJ1-5; D call uncertain. From germline, CDR1 is SGHTA and CDR2 FQGNSA. The CDR3 contains 15 residues. Trimming cost V 5 bases and J 7 bases, with 18 bases left between them. CDR3 protein: CASSRMGVLEQPQHF. The CDR3 DNA sequence: TGTGCCAGCAGCCGGATGGGAGTATTAGAACAGCCCCAGCATTTT.

The V gene is TRBV19, the J gene TRBJ2-1; 9 bases fit TRBD2. CDR1 is LNHDA and CDR2 is SQIVND in the germline V gene (reference sequence). The CDR3 runs to 14 residues. The V and J ends lost 7 bases and 8 bases, in that order; junction bases with no gene match: 9. The DNA for the CDR3 is TGTGCCAGTAAGTGGGCTAGCGGGATGTATGAGCAGTTCTTC. Translating it yields CASKWASGMYEQFF.

This chain joins TRBV25-1 and TRBJ1-6, with D hard to call. The CDR3 extends over 14 amino acids. V was pared by 3 bases and J by 5 bases, with 8 bases between. In germline, CDR1 is MGHDK, CDR2 SYGVNS. The CDR3 sequence: CASSEGTDNSPLHF. The CDR3, as DNA: TGTGCCAGCAGTGAGGGCACGGATAATTCACCCCTCCACTTT.

The rearrangement links TRBV19 to TRBJ1-3; D might be TRBD1 (6 bases). The CDR3 runs 16 residues. The ends were cut back, 7 bases at V and 1 base at J, with 17 bases in the middle. Germline CDR1 reads LNHDA; CDR2 reads SQIVND (reference sequence). CDR3 region: CASTLQGTPSGNTIYF. Written as DNA, the CDR3 is TGTGCCAGTACCTTACAGGGTACACCTTCTGGAAACACCATATATTTT. The full variable domain, its missing parts supplied by reference TRBV19 and TRBJ1-3, is DGGITQSPKYLFRKEGQNVTLSCEQNLNHDAMYWYRQDPGQGLRLIYYSQIVNDFQKGDIAEGYSVSREKKESFPLTVTSAQKNPTAFYLCASTLQGTPSGNTIYFGEGSWLTVV.

The CDR3: CASKGGARVYNEQFF. Here the CDR3 DNA reads TGTGCCAGCAAGGGCGGGGCGAGGGTCTACAATGAGCAGTTCTTC. The chain employs TRBV28 and TRBJ2-1; weak D call: TRBD2 (6 bases). V lost 7 bases and J lost 3, with 16 bases in between. Per the germline V gene, CDR1 is MDHEN and CDR2 is SYDVKM. This CDR3 region has 15 residues.

The V gene is TRBV19, the J gene TRBJ2-6; TRBD2 matches at 7 bases. The germline V gene encodes CDR1 LNHDA and CDR2 SQIVND (reference sequence). The V gene end was trimmed by 9 bases and the J gene end by 4 bases; junction bases not matched to a gene: 15. This CDR3 has 17 amino acids. The CDR3 reads CASRGGPSYPGANVLTF. For the CDR3, the DNA is TGTGCCAGCCGGGGAGGGCCCTCATACCCCGGGGCCAACGTCCTGACTTTC.

CDR3 amino acids: CASSTFGGAEDTQYF. The DNA for the CDR3 is TGTGCCAGTAGTACCTTCGGGGGGGCCGAAGATACGCAGTATTTT. This chain connects TRBV19 to TRBJ2-3; 8 nucleotides agree with TRBD2. The CDR3 covers 15 residues. The V gene's germline CDR1 is LNHDA and CDR2 SQIVND (reference sequence). Unmatched junction bases numbered 8, after V lost 4 bases and J lost 5 bases. Variable domain in full (rest from reference TRBV19 and TRBJ2-3): DGGITQSPKYLFRKEGQNVTLSCEQNLNHDAMYWYRQDPGQGLRLIYYSQIVNDFQKGDIAEGYSVSREKKESFPLTVTSAQKNPTAFYLCASSTFGGAEDTQYFGPGTRLTVL.

The chain's CDR3 is CASSQTGGTFSNQPQHF. The CDR3 DNA sequence: TGCGCCAGCAGCCAAACGGGGGGCACCTTTAGCAATCAGCCCCAGCATTTT. The chain uses TRBV4-1 and TRBJ1-5, with D tentatively TRBD1 (6 bases). The V and J ends lost 2 bases and 0 bases respectively, with 14 bases between them. The CDR3 sequence is 17 residues long. Germline V gives CDR1 MGHRA, CDR2 YSYEKL.

This chain joins TRBV29-1 and TRBJ1-2; TRBD1 agrees at 8 bases. V lost 6 bases and J lost 2; bases outside the gene matches: 5. The CDR3 is 13 residues long. The germline V gene has CDR1 SQVTM and CDR2 ANQGSEA. In DNA form, the CDR3 reads TGCAGCGTCGCCGGGACAGGAAACTATGGCTACACCTTC. Amino acid sequence: CSVAGTGNYGYTF.

The rearrangement joins TRBV19 to TRBJ1-3; TRBD1 matches 12 bases. J gave up 3 bases and V 2 bases, and 8 bases lay outside the gene matches. The germline CDR1 and CDR2 sequences are LNHDA and SQIVND (reference sequence). The CDR3 consists of 18 residues. DNA for the CDR3: TGTGCCAGTAGTATAAGGGGACAGGGGGCGTCCGATGGAAACACCATATATTTT. Translated: CASSIRGQGASDGNTIYF.

The gene calls are TRBV7-6 and TRBJ1-1; 8 nucleotides match TRBD1. Germline CDR1 and CDR2: SGHVS and FNYEAQ. The V and J ends lost 5 bases and 4 bases, in that order; junction bases with no gene match: 9. The CDR3 covers 15 residues. The CDR3 region is CASSQFAGGGTEAFF. The CDR3 region has the DNA TGTGCCAGCAGCCAATTCGCAGGGGGCGGCACTGAAGCTTTCTTT.

The chain combines TRBV5-1 with TRBJ1-1; D gene unclear. The germline gives CDR1 SGHRS, CDR2 YFSETQ. The ends were cut back, 5 bases at V and 1 base at J, with 15 bases in the middle. This CDR3 contains 15 residues. This chain's CDR3 is CASSRGPWGNTEAFF. DNA for the CDR3: TGCGCCAGCAGTCGAGGGCCGTGGGGGAACACTGAAGCTTTCTTT.

The rearrangement uses TRBV11-2 and TRBJ1-1; tentatively, D is TRBD1 (6 bases). CDR3 size: 14 residues. The V end lost 5 bases, the J end lost 6 bases, and 16 bases lay between the germline ends. Germline lookup yields CDR1 SGHAT and CDR2 FQNNGV. CDR3 sequence reads: CASSLLLEGAEAFF. Here the CDR3 DNA reads TGTGCCAGCAGCCTCCTTTTAGAGGGGGCTGAAGCTTTCTTT.

This clone was seen only a few times. V is TRBV5-1 and J is TRBJ2-3; 12 nucleotides line up with TRBD2. The CDR3 is 16 amino acids. CDR1 is SGHRS and CDR2 is YFSETQ in the germline V gene. V was pared by 1 base and J by 6 bases, with 6 bases of the junction left unmatched. The DNA for the CDR3 is TGCGCCAGCAGCTTGACTAGCGGGGGGTCCAGGGATACGCAGTATTTT. Protein product: CASSLTSGGSRDTQYF. Full variable domain (rest looked up from reference TRBV5-1 and TRBJ2-3): KAGVTQTPRYLIKTRGQQVTLSCSPISGHRSVSWYQQTPGQGLQFLFEYFSETQRNKGNFPGRFSGRQFSNSRSEMNVSTLELGDSALYLCASSLTSGGSRDTQYFGPGTRLTVL.

The table lists this clone with a few counts. The V call is TRBV10-1, the J call TRBJ2-1, with unresolved D. This CDR3 spans 16 amino acids. Trimming stripped 5 bases from V and 7 bases from J, with 21 bases between. Germline CDR1 is WNHNN and CDR2 is SYGVQD (reference sequence). CDR3 sequence reads: CASSPDHPRGGNEQFF. CDR3 nucleotide sequence: TGCGCCAGCAGTCCTGACCACCCTCGAGGTGGGAATGAGCAGTTCTTC.